This TCR beta chain was captured by sequencing in a study of blood T cell repertoires in COVID-19. Turning to the study itself: Italy, Spain and the United States were the sources of the convalescent and acute COVID-19 samples. Sources were T cells, B-cell-depleted T cells, or PBMCs; the material itself was cDNA or gDNA.

As processed by the authors: Reference gene primers were amplified, and this amplification served to estimate nucleated cell counts. Generated by immunoSEQ multiplex PCR, the TCRdb table keeps only in-frame clones and is missing some. Clone size and V and J calls were adopted from that table, with D and trimming inferred from the DNA. The profile shows some 200,000 clones, roughly 86% of them singletons. The CDR3 extends over 15 amino acids. With 1 base clipped from V and 4 bases from J, the junction kept 2 bases outside the gene matches. CDR1 is LGHNA and CDR2 is YNFKEQ in the germline V gene. This clone appeared a few times.

Sequences were obtained from peripheral blood. The receptor comes from a man in his 70s with acute or convalescent COVID-19. This chain joins TRBV4-2 and TRBJ1-5; 9 nucleotides agree with TRBD1. In nucleotides, the CDR3 is TGTGCCAGCAGCCAAGCCGGGACAGGGAATCAGCCCCAGCATTTT. Residues: CASSQAGTGNQPQHF.